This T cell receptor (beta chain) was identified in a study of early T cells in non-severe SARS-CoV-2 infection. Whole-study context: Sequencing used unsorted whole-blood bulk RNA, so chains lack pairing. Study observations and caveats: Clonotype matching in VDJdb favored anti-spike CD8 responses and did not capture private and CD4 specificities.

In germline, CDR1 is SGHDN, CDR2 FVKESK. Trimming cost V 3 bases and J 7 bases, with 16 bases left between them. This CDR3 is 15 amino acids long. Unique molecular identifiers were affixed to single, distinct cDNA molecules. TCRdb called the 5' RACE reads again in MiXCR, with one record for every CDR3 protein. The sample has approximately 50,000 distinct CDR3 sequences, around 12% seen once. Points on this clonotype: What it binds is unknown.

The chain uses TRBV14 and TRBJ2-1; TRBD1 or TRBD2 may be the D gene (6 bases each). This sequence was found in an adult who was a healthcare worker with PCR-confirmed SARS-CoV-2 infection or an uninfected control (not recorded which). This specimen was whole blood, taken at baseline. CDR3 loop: CASSQRGALGNEQFF. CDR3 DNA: TGTGCCAGCAGCCAGAGGGGGGCCCTGGGTAATGAGCAGTTCTTC. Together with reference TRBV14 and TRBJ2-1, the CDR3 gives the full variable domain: EAGVTQFPSHSVIEKGQTVTLRCDPISGHDNLYWYRRVMGKEIKFLLHFVKESKQDESGMPNNRFLAERTGGTYSTLKVQPAELEDSGVYFCASSQRGALGNEQFFGPGTRLTVL.